The following is a T cell receptor (beta chain) sequence with its context. This clonotype was seen a few times. Its binding antigen is unknown. There are no base qualities to consult, and no much larger clone falls within one base. The germline V gene gives CDR1 as KGHDR and CDR2 as SFDVKD. Trimming costs V 7 bases and J 7 bases, and their ends lie 10 bases apart. From the cysteine up to the phenylalanine, the CDR3 has a length of 13 residues. Just CDR3 DNA is preserved here, 39 bases in frame from base 1. This sample was included in a study of regulatory T cells in long-lasting Graves disease (dated by TCRdb to about 2021). A note on the overall study: In the newly diagnosed Graves' disease group, patients had been taking antithyroid drugs for less than 3 months. Patients with persistent Graves' disease were compared with patients with newly diagnosed Graves' disease using TCR sequencing and RNA sequencing of peripheral blood. The study was registered as a clinical trial and conducted in China. TCR sequencing covered around 13 persistent and approximately 20 newly diagnosed Graves' disease patients, some 33 samples in total. Study-wide findings and limitations: Sequencing and analysis were limited to the TCR beta chain. The study examined only peripheral blood because the primary lesion, thyroid tissue, could not be accessed. Compared with newly diagnosed patients, patients with persistent Graves' disease had lower TCR Shannon entropy and fewer highly expanded clones, which suggests clonal expansion. Patients with persistent disease shared more public clonotypes (around 3,000) than newly diagnosed patients did (approximately 970). The authors noted that the small sample size was a limitation that may lower accuracy. Preferential use of TRBV28, TRBJ1-2 and TRBJ2-5 was observed in persistent disease, whereas TRBV20-1 and TRBJ2-1 were favored in newly diagnosed disease.

Libraries were built with multiplex PCR. Sequenced on an Illumina HiSeq 4000. To build TCR beta libraries, CDR3 regions were amplified by Arm-PCR using iRepertoire HTBI primers. PCR products were gel purified before sequencing. The authors processed their data as follows. Gene usage analysis of CDR3 amino acid clonotypes relied on the 55 to 80 TRBV and around 13 TRBJ segments identified across samples. COPE and FqMerger were used to merge the filtered high-quality paired reads into contigs. Contigs were aligned with BLAST to IMGT TRBV, TRBD and TRBJ reference genes, and CDR3 was defined per IMGT. Any clonotype with a frequency above 0.1% was classified as a highly expanded clone. Shannon entropy was used to measure repertoire diversity, and the Gini coefficient was used to measure V-J evenness. A clonotype found in more than one individual was treated as public. The raw public reads went through TCRdb reprocessing: fastp at Q25, MiXCR clone calling, in-frame beta chains kept. A single entry per CDR3 protein holds the most common genes and DNA from its merged rows. TCRdb's processing, not the study's, gives the V and J calls here. The table for this sample lists more than 400,000 distinct CDR3 sequences; roughly 17% of them were counted only once. The ten largest clonotypes hold over 8.5% of the sample.

Read against the paper, the sample's time point label means: newly diagnosed GD, antithyroid drugs for less than 3 months. RNA was extracted from PBMCs in TRIzol for both TCR sequencing and RNA sequencing. Graves' disease was diagnosed according to American Thyroid Association guidelines. Patients were recruited from an endocrinology department in Xi'an, China. From each patient, around 9 milliliters of peripheral blood was collected into an EDTA anticoagulant tube. Ficoll Paque Plus density gradient separation was used to isolate PBMCs, and no further T cell sorting was done. RNA quality was checked with an Agilent 2100 Bioanalyzer and agarose gel, and concentration with a NanoDrop 2000. This sample also belongs to another study, concerning T cells in Graves' hyperthyroidism and ophthalmopathy. The second investigation adds: Stable Graves' hyperthyroidism was defined as the absence of progression to ophthalmopathy over 18 months of follow-up. Hyperthyroidism patients were newly diagnosed, with disease duration under 2 months, and aged 18 to 65 years. The study excluded patients with uncontrolled infections, other autoimmune diseases, pregnancy or lactation. Clinical symptoms, serum thyroxine and TRAb, thyroid ultrasound, and orbital computed tomography formed the basis for the diagnoses. The TCR CDR3 was subjected to a first round of RT-PCR using the HTBI primer set and the Qiagen OneStep RT-PCR kit. Most expanded thyroid clonotypes (frequency above 0.001) were also detected in blood, suggesting blood repertoires may reflect thyroid immune responses. Ophthalmopathy was separated from stable hyperthyroidism by a 13 V-J signature model, with over 85% sensitivity and approximately 81% specificity obtained in cross-validation and 80%/75% obtained in testing. In validation, progression to ophthalmopathy was predicted by the model with 70.59% sensitivity and roughly 76% specificity, a median of roughly 6.4 months before onset. To identify distinguishing TCR V-J signatures, a discovery cohort of about 95 patients was used, comprising 43 with Graves' ophthalmopathy and around 60 with stable Graves' hyperthyroidism. Prospective prediction of ophthalmopathy was tested in an independent validation cohort consisting of 18 to 20 hyperthyroidism patients and around 16 patients who later progressed to ophthalmopathy. The approximately 95 discovery patients were divided at random into training and test sets in a 7:3 ratio. The study also compared thyroid tissue and blood T-cell repertoires from more than five Graves' hyperthyroidism patients. After sampling, hyperthyroidism patients received methimazole starting at 30 mg daily, and ophthalmopathy patients received high-dose intravenous methylprednisolone. Libraries were constructed in a second round of multiplex PCR, after which size selection and purification were performed. Paired-end sequencing of the libraries was performed with 100 bp reads on an Illumina HiSeq2000. SOAPnuke was used to process the raw data, throwing out any read that contained adapters or uncalled bases, had a mean Phred below 15, or lacked an exact constant-primer or identifier match. COPE v1.2.5 was used to merge high-quality paired reads, and clonotypes were defined as unique nucleotide sequences. Clonotypes were aligned to IMGT TRBV, TRBD and TRBJ reference segments using MiTCR v1.1. The analysis included only V-J combinations with a frequency above 0.0001, which together covered approximately 99% of the repertoires. The TCS score was defined as F50 (clonal expansion) divided by E x V (chaos), with BLOSUM62-based TCRdist calculated between CDR3 peptides within each V-J. Welch's t-statistics and random forest reduced around 510 V-J features to fewer than 15, which were used in a naive Bayes classifier (R e1071). No statistical method was used to fix the sample size in advance, and group allocation was not hidden from the investigators. TCR Vbeta CDR3 sequencing of roughly 140 peripheral blood samples (roughly 41 ophthalmopathy, 75 or so hyperthyroidism and around 17 progressor patients) is reported in the paper.

This TCR was sampled from a woman aged 25-40 years with Graves disease. Donor details come from another sample of the same person, matched by shared clones. This specimen consisted of peripheral blood mononuclear cells (PBMCs), obtained at new diagnosis, from a patient treated with antithyroid drugs. In this chain, TRBV24-1 is recombined with TRBJ1-6; the D gene cannot be resolved reliably. CDR3 region: CATSQTRNSPLHF. The nucleotides are TGTGCCACCAGCCAGACACGAAATTCACCCCTCCACTTT.